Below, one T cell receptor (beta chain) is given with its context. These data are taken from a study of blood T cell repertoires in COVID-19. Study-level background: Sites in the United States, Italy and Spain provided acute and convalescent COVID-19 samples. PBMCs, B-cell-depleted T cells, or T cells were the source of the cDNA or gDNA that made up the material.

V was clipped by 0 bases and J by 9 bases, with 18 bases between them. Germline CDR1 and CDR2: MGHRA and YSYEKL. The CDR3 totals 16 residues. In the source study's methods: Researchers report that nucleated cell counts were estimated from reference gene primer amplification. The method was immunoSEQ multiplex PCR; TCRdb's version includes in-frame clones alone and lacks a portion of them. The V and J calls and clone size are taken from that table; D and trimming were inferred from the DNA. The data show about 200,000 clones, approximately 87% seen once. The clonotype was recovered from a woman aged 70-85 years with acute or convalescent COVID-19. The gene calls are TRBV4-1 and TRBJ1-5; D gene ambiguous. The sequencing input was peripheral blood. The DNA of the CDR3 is TGCGCCAGCAGCCAAGATTGGGCCGGTGGCAGGCGGCCCCAGCATTTT. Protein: CASSQDWAGGRRPQHF.